This section outlines one T cell receptor (beta chain) sequence together with its context. Its specificity is unknown. TCRdb re-derived calls from the 5' RACE reads in MiXCR, one entry per CDR3 protein. Of some 260,000 distinct CDR3 sequences in the sample, roughly an eighth were seen once. The data were taken from a study of identical twins. Study-wide results and limits: In monozygotic twins, models underestimated the sharing of out-of-frame TCR alpha. Potential partial confounding of zero-insertion analyses by invariant MAIT and iNKT cells was noted.

Germline V gene lookup returns CDR1 MNHEY and CDR2 SMNVEV (reference sequence). Unmatched junction bases numbered 16, after V lost 10 bases and J lost 3 bases. This CDR3 comprises 16 residues. The rearrangement links TRBV27 to TRBJ2-7, with 9 bases lining up with TRBD2. Sequenced material: memory (CD45RO+) T cells sorted from blood. The receptor was derived from a woman between 18 and 30 years old in good health. The CDR3 loop reads CATAGRKREAHYEQYF. The DNA for the CDR3 is TGTGCCACTGCCGGAAGAAAGCGGGAGGCCCACTACGAGCAGTACTTC.